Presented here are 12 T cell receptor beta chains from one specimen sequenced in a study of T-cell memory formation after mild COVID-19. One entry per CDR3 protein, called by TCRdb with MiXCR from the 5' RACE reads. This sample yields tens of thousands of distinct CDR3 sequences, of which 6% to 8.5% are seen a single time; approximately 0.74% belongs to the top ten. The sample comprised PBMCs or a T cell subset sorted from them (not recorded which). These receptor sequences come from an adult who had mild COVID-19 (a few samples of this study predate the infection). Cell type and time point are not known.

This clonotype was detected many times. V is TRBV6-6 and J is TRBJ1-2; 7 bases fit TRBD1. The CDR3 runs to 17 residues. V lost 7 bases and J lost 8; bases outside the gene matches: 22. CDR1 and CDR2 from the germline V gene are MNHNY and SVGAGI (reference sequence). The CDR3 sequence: CASIQSRGRQAGEGYTF. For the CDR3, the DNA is TGTGCCAGCATACAATCAAGGGGGCGTCAAGCTGGCGAGGGCTACACCTTC.

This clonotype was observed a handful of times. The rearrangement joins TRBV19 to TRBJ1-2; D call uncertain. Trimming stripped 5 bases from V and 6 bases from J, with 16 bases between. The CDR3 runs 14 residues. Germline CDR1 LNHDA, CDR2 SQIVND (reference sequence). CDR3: CASSPPRSPNGYTF. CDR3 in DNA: TGTGCCAGTAGTCCCCCAAGGTCCCCTAATGGCTACACCTTC.

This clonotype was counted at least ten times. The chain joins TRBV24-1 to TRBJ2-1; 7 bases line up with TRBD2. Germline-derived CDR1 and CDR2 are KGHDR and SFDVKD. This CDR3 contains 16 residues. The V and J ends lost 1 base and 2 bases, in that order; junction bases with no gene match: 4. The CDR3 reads CATSDFGAGTYNEQFF. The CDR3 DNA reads TGTGCCACCAGTGATTTCGGAGCGGGGACCTACAATGAGCAGTTCTTC.

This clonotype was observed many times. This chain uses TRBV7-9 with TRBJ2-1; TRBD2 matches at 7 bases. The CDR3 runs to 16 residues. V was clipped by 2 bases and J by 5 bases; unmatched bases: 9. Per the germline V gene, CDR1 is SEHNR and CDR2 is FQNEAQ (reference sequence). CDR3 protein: CASSLIGGIENNEQFF. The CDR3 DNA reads TGTGCCAGCAGCTTAATCGGGGGGATAGAGAACAATGAGCAGTTCTTC. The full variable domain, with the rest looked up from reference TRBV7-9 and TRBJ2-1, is DTGVSQNPRHKITKRGQNVTFRCDPISEHNRLYWYRQTLGQGPEFLTYFQNEAQLEKSRLLSDRFSAERPKGSFSTLEIQRTEQGDSAMYLCASSLIGGIENNEQFFGPGTRLTVL.

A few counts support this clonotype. Here the CDR3 DNA reads TGCGCCAGCAGCTTTGCCCCGGGACAGGTGAACACTGAAGCTTTCTTT. Amino acids: CASSFAPGQVNTEAFF. V and J are TRBV5-1 and TRBJ1-1, with 8 positions matching TRBD1. CDR3 size: 16 residues. In germline, CDR1 is SGHRS, CDR2 YFSETQ. The trim removed 2 bases at V and 0 bases at J, leaving 6 bases unmatched.

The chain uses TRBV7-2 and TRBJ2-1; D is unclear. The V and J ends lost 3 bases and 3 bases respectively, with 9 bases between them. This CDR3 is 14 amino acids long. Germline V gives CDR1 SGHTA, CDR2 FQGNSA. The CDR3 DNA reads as TGTGCCAGCAGCTTGAACGGCTACTACAATGAGCAGTTCTTC. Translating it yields CASSLNGYYNEQFF. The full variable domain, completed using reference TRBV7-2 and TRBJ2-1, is GAGVSQSPSNKVTEKGKDVELRCDPISGHTALYWYRQSLGQGLEFLIYFQGNSAPDKSGLPSDRFSAERTGGSVSTLTIQRTQQEDSAVYLCASSLNGYYNEQFFGPGTRLTVL.

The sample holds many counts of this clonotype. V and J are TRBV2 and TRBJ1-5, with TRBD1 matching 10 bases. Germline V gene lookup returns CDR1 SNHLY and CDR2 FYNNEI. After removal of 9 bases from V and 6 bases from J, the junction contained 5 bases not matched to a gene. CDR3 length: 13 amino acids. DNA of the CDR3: TGTGCCAGTTTACGGGACAGGGGTCAGCCCCAGCATTTT. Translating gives CASLRDRGQPQHF.

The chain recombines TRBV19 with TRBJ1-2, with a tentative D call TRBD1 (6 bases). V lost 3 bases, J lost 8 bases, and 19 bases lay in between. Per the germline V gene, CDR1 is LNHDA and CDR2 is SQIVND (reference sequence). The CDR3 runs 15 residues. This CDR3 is CASSIAGTPSGGYTF. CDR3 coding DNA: TGTGCCAGTAGTATCGCCGGGACACCCTCGGGAGGCTACACCTTC.

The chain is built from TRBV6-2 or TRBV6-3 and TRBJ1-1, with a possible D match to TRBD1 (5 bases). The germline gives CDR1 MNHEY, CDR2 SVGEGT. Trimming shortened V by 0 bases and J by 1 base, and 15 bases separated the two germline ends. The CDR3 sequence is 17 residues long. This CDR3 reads CASSYSLSEGQNTEAFF. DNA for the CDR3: TGTGCCAGCAGTTACTCACTCTCCGAAGGACAGAACACTGAAGCTTTCTTT.

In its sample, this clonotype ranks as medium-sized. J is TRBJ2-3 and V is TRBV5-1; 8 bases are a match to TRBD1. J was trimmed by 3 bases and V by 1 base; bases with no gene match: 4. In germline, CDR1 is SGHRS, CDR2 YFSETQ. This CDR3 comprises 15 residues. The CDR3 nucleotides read TGCGCCAGCAGCTTGAACAGGGACAGGACAGATACGCAGTATTTT. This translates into CASSLNRDRTDTQYF. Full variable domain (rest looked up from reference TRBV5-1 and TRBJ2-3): KAGVTQTPRYLIKTRGQQVTLSCSPISGHRSVSWYQQTPGQGLQFLFEYFSETQRNKGNFPGRFSGRQFSNSRSEMNVSTLELGDSALYLCASSLNRDRTDTQYFGPGTRLTVL.

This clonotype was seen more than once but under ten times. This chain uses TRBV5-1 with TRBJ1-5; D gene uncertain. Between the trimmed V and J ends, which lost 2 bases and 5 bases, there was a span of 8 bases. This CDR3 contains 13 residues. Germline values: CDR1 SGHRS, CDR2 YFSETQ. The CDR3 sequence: CASSFLGDQPQHF. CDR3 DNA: TGCGCCAGCAGCTTCTTGGGAGATCAGCCCCAGCATTTT.

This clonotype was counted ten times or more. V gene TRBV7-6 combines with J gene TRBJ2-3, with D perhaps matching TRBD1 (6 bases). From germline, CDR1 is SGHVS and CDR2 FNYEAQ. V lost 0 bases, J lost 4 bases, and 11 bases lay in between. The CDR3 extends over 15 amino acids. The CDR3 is CASSLAGQFADTQYF. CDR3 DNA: TGTGCCAGCAGCTTAGCCGGACAGTTCGCAGATACGCAGTATTTT.